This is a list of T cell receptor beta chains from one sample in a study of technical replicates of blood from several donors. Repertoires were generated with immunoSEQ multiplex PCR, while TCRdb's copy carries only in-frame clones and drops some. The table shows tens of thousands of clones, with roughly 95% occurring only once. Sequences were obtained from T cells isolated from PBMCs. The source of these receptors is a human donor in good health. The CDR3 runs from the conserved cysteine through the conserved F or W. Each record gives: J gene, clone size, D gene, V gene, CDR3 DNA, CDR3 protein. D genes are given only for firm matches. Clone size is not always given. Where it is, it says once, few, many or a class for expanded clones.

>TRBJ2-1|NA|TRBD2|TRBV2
TGTGCCAGCAGTGAAGACCCGGGACTAGCGCAGTTCTTC
CASSEDPGLAQFF
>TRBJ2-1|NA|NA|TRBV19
TGTGCCAGTAGTTTCCCCGCTAGGGACATTCCCTACAATGAGCAGTTCTTC
CASSFPARDIPYNEQFF
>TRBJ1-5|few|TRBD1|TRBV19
TGTGCCAGTAGTCTGACAGGGGATAGCAATCAGCCCCAGCATTTT
CASSLTGDSNQPQHF
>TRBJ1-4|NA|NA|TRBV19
TGTGCCAGTAGAAGGTTGGGGACATCCTTTCTGTTTTTT
CASRRLGTSFLFF
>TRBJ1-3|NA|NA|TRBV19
TGTGCCAGTAGTAGTTTTCACAGGGCTGGAAACACCATATATTTT
CASSSFHRAGNTIYF
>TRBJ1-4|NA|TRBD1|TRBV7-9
TGTGCCAGCAGCCCCGGACAGGGCCTCATCTTT
CASSPGQGLIF
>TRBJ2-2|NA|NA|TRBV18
TGTGCCAGCTCCCCCTTCTCTGAAGTAGCCGGGGAGCTGTTTTTT
CASSPFSEVAGELFF
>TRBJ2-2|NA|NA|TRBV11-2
TGTGCCAGCAGTCCCCCGGACAATGAGAGCGGGGAGCTGTTTTTT
CASSPPDNESGELFF
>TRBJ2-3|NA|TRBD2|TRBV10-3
TGTGCCATCAGGCCAGTAGCGGGGGGAGGAACAGATACGCAGTATTTT
CAIRPVAGGGTDTQYF
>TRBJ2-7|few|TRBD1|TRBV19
TGTGCCAGTAGTATAGAGGACAGGTCCGTGCAGTACTTC
CASSIEDRSVQYF
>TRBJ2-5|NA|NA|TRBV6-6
TGTGCCAGCAGTCAGTGGGCTAATCAAGAGACCCAGTACTTC
CASSQWANQETQYF
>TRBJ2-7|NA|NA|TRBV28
TGTGCCAGCAGTTTTTCCCCTATGGGGACTTCCTACGAGCAGTACTTC
CASSFSPMGTSYEQYF
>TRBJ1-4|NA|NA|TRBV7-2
TGTGCCAGCAGCCATAATGAAAAACTGTTTTTT
CASSHNEKLFF
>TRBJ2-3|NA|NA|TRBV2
TGTGCCACCCTCACAGATACGCAGTATTTT
CATLTDTQYF
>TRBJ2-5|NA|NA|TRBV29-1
TGCAGCCCTCCGGCGGGGTTGGGGCACCCAGAAGAGACCCAGTACTTC
CSPPAGLGHPEETQYF
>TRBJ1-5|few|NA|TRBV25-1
TGTGCCAGCAGTGGCTACAGTCAGCCCCAGCATTTT
CASSGYSQPQHF
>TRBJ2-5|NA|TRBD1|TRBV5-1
TGCGCCAGCAGCCCGGGACAGACCCAAGAGACCCAGTACTTC
CASSPGQTQETQYF
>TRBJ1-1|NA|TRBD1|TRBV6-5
TGTGCCAGCAGTAAGGGGGCGAGAGCTTTCTTT
CASSKGARAFF
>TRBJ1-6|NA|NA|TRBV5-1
TGCGCCAGCAGCGCTGTGGTAGGAGTAGAGTCACCCCTCCACTTT
CASSAVVGVESPLHF
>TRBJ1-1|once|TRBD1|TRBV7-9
TGTGCCAGCAGCCCGGACGGGACAGGCCCAAACACTGAAGCTTTCTTT
CASSPDGTGPNTEAFF